The 16 T cell receptor beta chains presented below share a single source sample, sequenced in a study of cytomegalovirus exposure and HLA in healthy donors. Researchers ran the PCR with 60 Vbeta and 13 Jbeta primers. Data came from immunoSEQ multiplex PCR; TCRdb stores just in-frame clones and leaves some out. The table lists over 85,000 clones, about 80% of them singletons. Source material: PBMCs. Every receptor here comes from a woman in her fifties or sixties in good health and CMV-seropositive.

V gene TRBV7-2 combines with J gene TRBJ2-5, with 8 bases identical to TRBD2. Unmatched junction bases numbered 5, after V lost 3 bases and J lost 5 bases. The CDR3 length is 14 residues. CDR1 is SGHTA, CDR2 FQGNSA, per germline. For the CDR3, the DNA is TGTGCCAGCAGCTTTACTAGCGGCGGGGAGACCCAGTACTTC. This translates into CASSFTSGGETQYF. Complete variable domain (other parts from reference TRBV7-2 and TRBJ2-5): GAGVSQSPSNKVTEKGKDVELRCDPISGHTALYWYRQSLGQGLEFLIYFQGNSAPDKSGLPSDRFSAERTGGSVSTLTIQRTQQEDSAVYLCASSFTSGGETQYFGPGTRLLVL.

V gene TRBV7-9 combines with J gene TRBJ2-7; tentative D call: TRBD2 (5 bases). The CDR3 length is 15 residues. Germline CDR1 reads SEHNR; CDR2 reads FQNEAQ (reference sequence). Trimming removed 4 bases at V and 2 bases at J, with 15 bases between. CDR3 residues: CASSSRREGTYEQYF. CDR3 nucleotide sequence: TGTGCCAGCAGCTCCCGTCGAGAGGGTACCTACGAGCAGTACTTC.

This clone has only one observation. The J gene is TRBJ2-5, the V gene TRBV7-3; 8 bases align to TRBD2. Per the germline V gene, CDR1 is SGHTA and CDR2 is FQGTGA. The trim removed 5 bases at V and 0 bases at J, leaving 5 bases unmatched. The CDR3 is 15 amino acids. The CDR3 sequence is CASSPAGDYQETQYF. CDR3 DNA: TGTGCCAGCAGCCCAGCGGGGGACTACCAAGAGACCCAGTACTTC.

This clone came up once. V and J are TRBV28 and TRBJ1-1, with D maybe TRBD1 (6 bases). Deletions cut 8 bases from V and 4 bases from J, with 17 bases between. This CDR3 is 14 amino acids long. Germline assignment: CDR1 MDHEN and CDR2 SYDVKM. The CDR3 sequence is CASRRQGIRTEAFF. Here the CDR3 DNA reads TGTGCCAGCCGCCGTCAGGGGATCCGCACTGAAGCTTTCTTT.

This chain uses TRBV28 with TRBJ1-2, with D possibly matching TRBD1 (5 bases). The CDR3 spans 13 residues. V lost 7 bases, J lost 4 bases, and 13 bases lay in between. Germline V CDR1 and CDR2: MDHEN, SYDVKM. CDR3 DNA sequence: TGTGCCAGCATTACAGGCGGAAGCTATGGCTACACCTTC. It encodes CASITGGSYGYTF.

CDR3 sequence: CASSLNRGTEAFF. The CDR3, as DNA: TGTGCCAGCAGCCTAAACAGGGGCACTGAAGCTTTCTTT. The gene calls are TRBV27 and TRBJ1-1; 7 bases fit TRBD1. Germline V gives CDR1 MNHEY, CDR2 SMNVEV (reference sequence). CDR3 length equals 13 residues. Trimming removed 6 bases from V and 4 bases from J; junction bases left unmatched: 5.

The chain recombines TRBV6-6 with TRBJ2-5; tentative D call: TRBD2 (5 bases). CDR3 length: 14 residues. CDR1 and CDR2 (germline): MNHNY, SVGAGI (reference sequence). Trimming cost V 7 bases and J 4 bases, with 16 bases left between them. The CDR3 DNA sequence: TGTGCCAGCACCTCGCCAGGAGGAGGAGAGACCCAGTACTTC. It translates to CASTSPGGGETQYF.

The chain combines TRBV10-3 with TRBJ1-1, with a possible D match to TRBD1 (6 bases). Trimming left V 10 bases short and J 1 base short, with 19 bases between. The CDR3 consists of 15 residues. Germline-derived CDR1 and CDR2 are ENHRY and SYGVKD. The CDR3 DNA reads as TGTGCCACAAAAGGGGGGGGCGACCAGAACACTGAAGCTTTCTTT. The encoded protein is CATKGGGDQNTEAFF.

The rearrangement uses TRBV6-6 and TRBJ1-1, with a possible D match to TRBD1 (6 bases). Germline-derived CDR1 and CDR2 are MNHNY and SVGAGI (reference sequence). Trimming took 1 base from V and 3 from J, leaving 9 bases between them. This CDR3 region has 14 residues. The CDR3 DNA follows: TGTGCCAGCAGTTACTGGACAGCCGACACTGAAGCTTTCTTT. This sequence encodes CASSYWTADTEAFF.

The genes are TRBV5-1 and TRBJ1-4; D unresolved. The germline gives CDR1 SGHRS, CDR2 YFSETQ. V lost 0 bases and J lost 0, with 6 bases in between. The CDR3 loop spans 15 amino acids. The CDR3 sequence: CASSLGQTTNEKLFF. DNA for the CDR3: TGCGCCAGCAGCTTGGGCCAGACAACTAATGAAAAACTGTTTTTT.

The chain recombines TRBV4-2 with TRBJ1-6; a weak D match, TRBD1 (5 bases). V lost 4 bases to trimming and J lost 6 bases, with 13 bases between them. Per the germline V gene, CDR1 is LGHNA and CDR2 is YNFKEQ. This CDR3 region has 15 residues. The chain's CDR3 is CASSPDPGLNSPLHF. Here the CDR3 DNA reads TGTGCCAGCAGCCCAGACCCGGGACTTAATTCACCCCTCCACTTT.

This chain uses TRBV5-4 with TRBJ1-1; TRBD1 aligns across 7 bases. CDR1 is SGHNT and CDR2 is YYREEE in the germline V gene (reference sequence). CDR3 length: 15 residues. Trimming cost V 1 base and J 1 base; bases outside gene matches: 4. The CDR3 bases are TGTGCCAGCAGCTTGCCCCCAGGGGGGAACACTGAAGCTTTCTTT. Its protein product is CASSLPPGGNTEAFF.

The V and J genes are TRBV2 and TRBJ1-6; no reliable D call. V was pared by 6 bases and J by 10 bases, with 10 bases between. CDR3 length equals 12 residues. Per germline, CDR1 SNHLY and CDR2 FYNNEI. The CDR3 protein is CASSIQRSPLHF. CDR3 in DNA: TGTGCCAGCAGCATCCAACGGTCACCCCTCCACTTT.

The J gene is TRBJ2-7, the V gene TRBV5-1; a weak D match, TRBD1 (6 bases). The CDR3 runs 17 residues. With 3 bases removed from V and 0 bases from J, the gap between germline ends came to 19 bases. CDR1 SGHRS and CDR2 YFSETQ come from the germline V gene. The CDR3 coding sequence is TGCGCCAGCAGCTCCCTTTCGACAGGCAGGAGCTCCTACGAGCAGTACTTC. Its translation is CASSSLSTGRSSYEQYF.

This chain uses TRBV6-6 with TRBJ1-2; a possible D gene is TRBD1 (6 bases). CDR1 MNHNY and CDR2 SVGAGI come from the germline V gene (reference sequence). V was shortened by 2 bases and J by 0 bases, with 7 bases between the two germline ends. This CDR3 contains 14 residues. The chain's CDR3 is CASSYGTPNYGYTF. The CDR3 nucleotides are TGTGCCAGCAGTTACGGGACACCTAACTATGGCTACACCTTC.

V is TRBV5-5 and J is TRBJ2-1, with D tentatively TRBD2 (6 bases). CDR3 length: 15 amino acids. The V and J ends lost 2 bases and 2 bases respectively, with 11 bases between them. The germline V gene has CDR1 SGHKS and CDR2 YYEKEE (reference sequence). The CDR3 region is CASSLGRETYNEQFF. DNA of the CDR3: TGTGCCAGCAGCTTAGGACGGGAGACCTACAATGAGCAGTTCTTC.